The T cell receptor (beta chain) described here comes from a study of T cells after yellow fever vaccination. Study-wide context: Fractions containing few cells were prepared with SMART-Seq v4 Ultra Low Input. General observations from the study: The bulk population could contribute abundant contaminating clonotypes to FACS-sorted repertoires. It was a weaker secondary response, yet one that peaked faster, at day 5 versus 15.

Between the trimmed V and J ends, which lost 5 bases and 12 bases, there was a span of 14 bases. CDR3 size: 12 residues. From germline, CDR1 is SEHNR and CDR2 FQNEAQ (reference sequence). This clonotype has just a few counts. As yet, its antigen is unknown. TCRdb independently ran MiXCR on the 5' RACE reads; one entry per CDR3 protein. The data show 400,000 to 450,000 distinct CDR3 sequences, with around 19% seen just once and 18% held by the top ten. The chain links TRBV7-9 to TRBJ2-1, with D unresolved. The receptor was derived from a man between 18 and 29 years old who received the YFV17D yellow fever vaccine. The sample here was PBMCs, taken before the yellow fever booster vaccination. CDR3 sequence: CASSNSAPGQFF. CDR3 nucleotide sequence: TGTGCCAGCAGCAACTCGGCCCCAGGGCAGTTCTTC.